Detailed here is one T cell receptor (beta chain). The sample belongs to a study of cytomegalovirus exposure and HLA in healthy donors. The PCR was carried out with 60 Vbeta primers and 13 Jbeta primers. Clones were read by immunoSEQ multiplex PCR, and TCRdb kept only the in-frame ones, dropping some. The sample has about 200,000 clones; 86% are singletons. Germline CDR1 reads GTSNPN; CDR2 reads SVGIG (reference sequence). V was clipped by 5 bases and J by 4 bases, with 6 bases between them. The CDR3 contains 11 residues. Material: PBMCs. This sequence originates from a woman aged 30 to 39 in good health and CMV-seronegative. This chain connects TRBV30 to TRBJ2-1; no clear D. Written as DNA, the CDR3 is TGTGCCTGGTCGGGTTACAATGAGCAGTTCTTC. Protein sequence: CAWSGYNEQFF. The variable domain in full, with the rest retrieved from reference TRBV30 and TRBJ2-1, is SQTIHQWPATLVQPVGSPLSLECTVEGTSNPNLYWYRQAAGRGLQLLFYSVGIGQISSEVPQNLSASRPQDRQFILSSKKLLLSDSGFYLCAWSGYNEQFFGPGTRLTVL.